This entry describes one T cell receptor beta chain. This sample stems from a study of control samples from healthy donors and cancer patients. The CDR3 spans 13 residues. Germline V gives CDR1 MNHEY, CDR2 SVGEGT. With 4 bases clipped from V and 7 bases from J, the junction kept 6 bases outside the gene matches. Profiled with immunoSEQ multiplex PCR; TCRdb holds only in-frame clones, not every one. The repertoire has fewer than 150,000 clones, around 93% of them found once; the top ten carry roughly 8.7%. The receptor was derived from a man aged 18 to 29 in good health. The rearrangement links TRBV6-2 or TRBV6-3 to TRBJ2-7; TRBD1 agrees at 8 bases. Material for sequencing was blood. The CDR3 DNA reads as TGTGCCAGCAGTTTGGACAGGGCGAGGGAGCAGTACTTC. Encoded protein: CASSLDRAREQYF.